This T cell receptor (beta chain) was documented in a study of neurological immune-mediated disorders. Germline V gene sequence: CDR1 WSHSY, CDR2 SAAADI. Trimming took 8 bases from V and 4 from J, leaving 14 bases between them. This CDR3 has 13 amino acids. This clonotype showed up many times. TCRdb independently ran MiXCR on the 5' RACE reads; one entry per CDR3 protein. This table holds about 31,000 distinct CDR3 sequences, about 14% found once. Specified time point: technical triplicate 2. This chain connects TRBV10-2 to TRBJ1-2; D uncertain. Sequencing was performed on CD4+ T cells from blood. The TCR sequence derives from a female donor with HTLV-1-associated myelopathy (HAM/TSP). CDR3 in amino acids: CASGVEPFYGYTF. Written as DNA, the CDR3 is TGCGCCAGCGGGGTCGAACCTTTCTATGGCTACACCTTC.